The clone carrying this T cell receptor (beta chain) appeared once. The target antigen is unknown. Pooling covered second doses at about 4 or about 12 weeks. This CDR3 is 14 amino acids long. The germline gives CDR1 SGHTA, CDR2 FQGNSA. J lost 6 bases, V lost 4 bases, and 6 bases had no gene match. This entry comes from a study of T cell responses to AZD1222 COVID-19 vaccine. Sequenced by immunoSEQ multiplex PCR; TCRdb stores in-frame clones only, minus some. Among roughly 150,000 clones listed, about 87% were seen once. Study outcomes and limitations: At 160-218 and 743-854, vaccine-associated CD4 TCRs were dominant, and they spanned spike. Scientists sampled the repertoires only once the peak T cell response had passed. Just a handful of AZD1222 recipients tested seropositive at baseline.

The TCR was taken from an adult who received the AZD1222 COVID-19 vaccine. The sequencing here drew on peripheral blood, taken 28 days after the second AZD1222 dose. The chain recombines TRBV7-2 with TRBJ1-2, with 9 positions matching TRBD1. The CDR3 protein is CASSSTGGGNGYTF. The CDR3 DNA sequence: TGTGCCAGCAGCTCTACAGGGGGCGGCAATGGCTACACCTTC.